The rows below give T cell receptor beta chains drawn from one sample of a study of blood T cell repertoires in COVID-19. The assay was immunoSEQ multiplex PCR, and TCRdb's table has in-frame clones only and misses some. The sample has 200,000 to 250,000 clones; approximately 90% are singletons. The sample consisted of peripheral blood. The source of these receptors is a man aged 50-59 years with acute or convalescent COVID-19. Both conserved end residues are part of each CDR3. The D gene is left open where the match is weak. Clone size is shown for a subset of rows, as once, few, many or a class of expanded clone.

>-|TRBJ2-3|TRBV19|-
CASSTGTTTFADTQYF
TGTGCCAGTAGTACCGGGACAACTACCTTCGCGGATACGCAGTATTTT
>-|TRBJ2-7|TRBV2|-
CASTPGHAKSYEQYF
TGTGCCAGCACCCCGGGACATGCGAAGTCCTACGAGCAGTACTTC
>-|TRBJ1-5|TRBV2|few
CASASFSNQPQHF
TGTGCCAGCGCGAGTTTTAGCAATCAGCCCCAGCATTTT
>-|TRBJ1-2|TRBV19|-
CASSIDNRPVGYTF
TGTGCCAGTAGTATAGATAACAGACCTGTTGGCTACACCTTC
>TRBD1|TRBJ1-2|TRBV5-4|-
CASSNPGTGSNYGYTF
TGTGCCAGCAGCAACCCCGGGACAGGTTCTAACTATGGCTACACCTTC
>-|TRBJ2-2|TRBV7-9|-
CASSSKNTNTGELFF
TGTGCCAGCAGCTCGAAGAACACGAACACCGGGGAGCTGTTTTTT
>-|TRBJ1-5|TRBV5-1|-
CASSPDTADSNQPQHF
TGCGCCAGCAGCCCAGACACAGCCGATAGCAATCAGCCCCAGCATTTT
>-|TRBJ1-3|TRBV19|-
CASSLGRGSGNTIYF
TGTGCCAGTAGTTTGGGTAGGGGCTCTGGAAACACCATATATTTT
>-|TRBJ1-5|TRBV30|-
CAWSVAGDQPQHF
TGTGCCTGGAGTGTCGCGGGGGATCAGCCCCAGCATTTT
>-|TRBJ2-3|TRBV5-1|-
CASSLGWQSTDTQYF
TGCGCCAGCAGCTTGGGTTGGCAGAGCACAGATACGCAGTATTTT
>-|TRBJ2-7|TRBV25-1|few
CASSAEGWYEQYF
TGTGCCAGCAGTGCGGAGGGCTGGTACGAGCAGTACTTC
>-|TRBJ1-5|TRBV2|-
CASKDSWNQPQHF
TGTGCCAGCAAAGACAGCTGGAATCAGCCCCAGCATTTT
>-|TRBJ1-5|TRBV18|-
CASSPVGFNQPQHF
TGTGCCAGCTCACCTGTGGGCTTCAATCAGCCCCAGCATTTT
>-|TRBJ2-1|TRBV4-1|-
CASRIDLALLRDEQFF
TGCGCCAGCAGAATTGACCTAGCTCTACTACGGGATGAGCAGTTCTTC
>-|TRBJ1-5|TRBV6-1|few
CASSEIRQPQHF
TGTGCCAGCAGTGAAATACGGCAGCCCCAGCATTTT
>-|TRBJ2-3|TRBV2|-
CASTNAGGRFTDTQYF
TGTGCCAGCACTAATGCGGGTGGGAGGTTTACAGATACGCAGTATTTT
>-|TRBJ1-2|TRBV25-1|-
CASSDRYGYTF
TGTGCCAGCAGCGACAGATATGGCTACACCTTC
>TRBD1|TRBJ1-5|TRBV7-2|-
CASSLLQGGNQPQHF
TGTGCCAGCAGCTTATTACAGGGGGGCAATCAGCCCCAGCATTTT
>TRBD2|TRBJ2-3|TRBV2|once
CASSLAGGTDTQYF
TGTGCCAGCAGTTTAGCGGGGGGTACAGATACGCAGTATTTT
>TRBD1|TRBJ1-4|TRBV3-1/TRBV3-2|many
CASRDRGTNEKLFF
TGTGCCTCCCGGGACAGGGGAACTAATGAAAAACTGTTTTTT
>-|TRBJ2-7|TRBV5-6|-
CASRRRDSSYEQYF
TGTGCCAGCAGAAGGAGGGACAGCTCCTACGAGCAGTACTTC
>-|TRBJ1-5|TRBV6-2/TRBV6-3|once
CASSNPPRTGNQPQHF
TGTGCCAGCAGTAATCCCCCAAGGACAGGCAATCAGCCCCAGCATTTT
>-|TRBJ1-4|TRBV6-2/TRBV6-3|once
CASSYFEGSNEKLFF
TGTGCCAGCAGTTACTTCGAGGGATCTAATGAAAAACTGTTTTTT
>TRBD2|TRBJ2-7|TRBV7-9|-
CASSPRGTAGGREQYF
TGTGCCAGCAGCCCCCGGGGGACAGCGGGGGGGCGGGAGCAGTACTTC
>-|TRBJ1-1|TRBV6-5|-
CASSYSNRMNTEAFF
TGTGCCAGCAGTTACTCAAACAGAATGAACACTGAAGCTTTCTTT
>-|TRBJ1-2|TRBV29-1|-
CSVETGMRGYTF
TGCAGCGTTGAAACAGGGATGAGGGGCTACACCTTC
>-|TRBJ1-5|TRBV15|-
CATSSYRVVSNQPQHF
TGTGCCACCAGCAGCTACAGGGTGGTCAGCAATCAGCCCCAGCATTTT
>-|TRBJ2-1|TRBV11-3|once
CASSLGVSLSSYNEQFF
TGTGCCAGCAGCTTAGGAGTCTCCCTAAGCTCCTACAATGAGCAGTTCTTC
>TRBD1|TRBJ2-7|TRBV19|-
CASSIGRDRNYEQYF
TGTGCCAGTAGTATAGGGAGGGACAGGAACTACGAGCAGTACTTC
>TRBD1|TRBJ1-4|TRBV10-2|-
CASTRQGRQDEKLFF
TGCGCCAGCACTCGACAGGGCCGGCAAGATGAAAAACTGTTTTTT
>TRBD1|TRBJ2-1|TRBV10-3|-
CAISESEGQGRHNEQFF
TGTGCCATCAGTGAGTCGGAGGGACAGGGTAGACACAATGAGCAGTTCTTC
>-|TRBJ1-1|TRBV5-5|-
CASSALGFSGMNTEAFF
TGTGCCAGCAGCGCTCTAGGGTTCTCGGGAATGAACACTGAAGCTTTCTTT
>-|TRBJ1-1|TRBV6-2/TRBV6-3|-
CASSLRVTEAFF
TGTGCCAGCAGCCTCAGGGTGACTGAAGCTTTCTTT
>-|TRBJ1-5|TRBV6-5|-
CASSLRYNQPQHF
TGTGCCAGCAGTTTGAGGTACAATCAGCCCCAGCATTTT